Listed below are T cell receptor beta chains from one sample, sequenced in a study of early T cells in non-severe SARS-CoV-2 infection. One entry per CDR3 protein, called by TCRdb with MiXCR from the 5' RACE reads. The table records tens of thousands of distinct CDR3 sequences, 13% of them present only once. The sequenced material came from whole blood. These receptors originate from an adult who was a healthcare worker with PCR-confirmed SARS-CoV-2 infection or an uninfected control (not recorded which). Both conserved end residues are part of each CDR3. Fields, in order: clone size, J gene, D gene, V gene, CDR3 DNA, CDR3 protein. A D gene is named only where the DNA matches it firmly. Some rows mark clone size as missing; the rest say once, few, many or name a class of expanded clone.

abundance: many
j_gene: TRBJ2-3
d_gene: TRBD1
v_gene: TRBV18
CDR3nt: TGTGCCAGCTCACCCGGGCGAACAGGGGCTAGCACAGATACGCAGTATTTT
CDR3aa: CASSPGRTGASTDTQYF

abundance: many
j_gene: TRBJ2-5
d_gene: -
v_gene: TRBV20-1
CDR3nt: TGCAGTGCCGTCCCGGGGGCGCAAGAGACCCAGTACTTC
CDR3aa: CSAVPGAQETQYF

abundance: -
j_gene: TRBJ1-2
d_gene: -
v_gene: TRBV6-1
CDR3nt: TGTGCCAGCAGTGAAGGGGAAGACTATGGCTACACCTTC
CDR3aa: CASSEGEDYGYTF

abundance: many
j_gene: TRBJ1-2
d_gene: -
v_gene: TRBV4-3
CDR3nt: TGCGCCAGCAGCCAAGAATTGCAGTCTAACTATGGCTACACCTTC
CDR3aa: CASSQELQSNYGYTF

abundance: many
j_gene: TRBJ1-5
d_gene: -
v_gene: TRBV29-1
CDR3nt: TGCAGCGTCCGGGACCCAGACAATCAGCCCCAGCATTTT
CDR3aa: CSVRDPDNQPQHF

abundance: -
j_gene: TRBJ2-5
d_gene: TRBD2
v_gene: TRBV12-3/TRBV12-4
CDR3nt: TGTGCCAGTAACGGAGCGGGATCGAACCCGGGGGAGACCCAGTACTTC
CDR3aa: CASNGAGSNPGETQYF

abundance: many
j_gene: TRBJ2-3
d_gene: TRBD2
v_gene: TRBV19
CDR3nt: TGTGCCAGTAGTTCGAGCGGGGGCACAGATACGCAGTATTTT
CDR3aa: CASSSSGGTDTQYF

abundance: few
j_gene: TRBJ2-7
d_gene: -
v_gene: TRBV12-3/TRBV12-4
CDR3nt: TGTGCCAGCAGTTTAATACAGGCTGGAGAGCAGTACTTC
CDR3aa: CASSLIQAGEQYF

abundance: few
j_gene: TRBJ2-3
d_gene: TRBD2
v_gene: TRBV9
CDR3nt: TGTGCCAGCAGGATTAGCGGGGCTAGCACAGATACGCAGTATTTT
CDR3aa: CASRISGASTDTQYF

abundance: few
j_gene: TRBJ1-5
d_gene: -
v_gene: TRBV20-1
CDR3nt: TGCAGTGCTGGTGATCAGCCCCAGCATTTT
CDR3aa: CSAGDQPQHF

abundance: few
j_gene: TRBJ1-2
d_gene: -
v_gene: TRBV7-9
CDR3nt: TGTGCCAGCAGCTTAGACGGCCTGGTAGGGGGCTACACCTTC
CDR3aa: CASSLDGLVGGYTF